The 28 T cell receptor beta chains reported below all come from one sample, sequenced in a study of early T cells in non-severe SARS-CoV-2 infection (dated by TCRdb to the early 2020s). The library was made by 5' RACE. The instrument was a NextSeq 500. Through fastp at Q25 and MiXCR, TCRdb rebuilt clones from the public reads, retaining in-frame beta chains. Each entry merges the rows of one CDR3 protein and shows their most common DNA and genes. The sample includes about 69,000 distinct CDR3 sequences, with 12% observed a single time. Roughly 6% of the sample comes from the top ten. The sample was whole blood. Receptor source: an adult who was a healthcare worker with PCR-confirmed SARS-CoV-2 infection or an uninfected control (not recorded which).

V usage is TRBV6-8 and J usage is TRBJ2-3, with 7 positions matching TRBD1. The ends lost 4 bases at V and 10 bases at J; junction bases unmatched: 2. The length of the CDR3 is 11 residues. Germline CDR1 and CDR2: MNHGY and SAAAGT. The CDR3 nucleotides are TGTGCCAGCAGTTCCACAGGGGCGCAGTATTTT. Encoded protein: CASSSTGAQYF.

This clonotype was recorded once. This chain joins TRBV20-1 and TRBJ2-7; possible D gene TRBD2, 5 bases. From germline, CDR1 is DFQATT and CDR2 SNEGSKA (reference sequence). Trimming left V 3 bases short and J 3 bases short, with 18 bases between. The CDR3 is 15 residues long. The CDR3 bases are TGCAGTGCTAGCCCCCATTCGGTCGGAGGCTACGAGCAGTACTTC. Translation: CSASPHSVGGYEQYF.

At least ten counts were recorded for this clonotype. The genes are TRBV9 and TRBJ1-6; possible D gene TRBD1, 5 bases. The germline CDR1 and CDR2 sequences are SGDLS and YYNGEE. The CDR3 runs to 14 residues. Trimming removed 2 bases at V and 10 bases at J, with 13 bases between. The CDR3 sequence is CASSVLVEGSPLHF. The CDR3 coding sequence is TGTGCCAGCAGCGTCCTAGTCGAGGGGTCACCCCTCCACTTT.

In its sample, this clonotype was seen a few times. J is TRBJ2-5 and V is TRBV6-2 or TRBV6-3; D tentatively fits TRBD1 or TRBD2 (5 bases each). The CDR3 sequence is 15 residues long. Looked up from germline, CDR1 is MNHEY and CDR2 is SVGEGT. V lost 7 bases, J lost 4 bases, and 19 bases lay in between. The CDR3 is CASTPWQARGETQYF. As DNA, the CDR3 is TGTGCCAGCACCCCGTGGCAGGCGAGGGGAGAGACCCAGTACTTC.

As for this clonotype: One end of the junction fails to match germline, which may point to a read error. The chain couples TRBV5-4 to TRBJ2-7, with 7 nucleotides matching TRBD1. Germline V gene data show CDR1 as SGHNT and CDR2 as YYREEE (reference sequence). The CDR3 sequence is 15 residues long. Here the CDR3 reads CASGLVTGPSYEQYF. Written as DNA, the CDR3 is TGTGCCAGCGGCTTGGTGACAGGGCCTTCCTACGAGCAGTACTTC.

This chain joins TRBV7-2 and TRBJ1-5; D not resolved. Trimming took 0 bases from V and 6 from J, leaving 9 bases between them. This CDR3 has 14 amino acids. From germline, CDR1 is SGHTA and CDR2 FQGNSA. The CDR3 DNA follows: TGTGCCAGCAGCTTAGCTATGACCAGTCAGCCCCAGCATTTT. Protein product: CASSLAMTSQPQHF.

The genes are TRBV2 and TRBJ2-7, with D possibly being TRBD2 (6 bases). This CDR3 region has 12 residues. Germline V lookup: CDR1 SNHLY, CDR2 FYNNEI. Trimming cost V 4 bases and J 5 bases, with 9 bases left between them. The CDR3 reads CASSGRGDEQYF. CDR3 in DNA: TGTGCCAGCAGTGGTCGCGGGGACGAGCAGTACTTC.

J is TRBJ2-1 and V is TRBV10-2; 7 bases agree with TRBD1. CDR1 and CDR2 from the germline V gene are WSHSY and SAAADI. With 8 bases clipped from V and 8 bases from J, the junction kept 24 bases outside the gene matches. The CDR3 is made up of 18 amino acids. This CDR3 reads CASPEGDSNPPKPDEQFF. CDR3 sequence (DNA): TGCGCCAGCCCTGAAGGGGACAGCAACCCCCCGAAACCCGATGAGCAGTTCTTC.

This clonotype has just a few counts. The V gene is TRBV2, the J gene TRBJ1-2; unclear D gene. Germline CDR1 reads SNHLY; CDR2 reads FYNNEI. V was clipped by 3 bases and J by 1 base, with 3 bases between them. The CDR3 sequence is 12 residues long. DNA for the CDR3: TGTGCCAGCAGTGATGTTAACTATGGCTACACCTTC. It codes for CASSDVNYGYTF.

This clonotype has a handful of counts. V and J are TRBV29-1 and TRBJ1-6; D perhaps matches TRBD1 (5 bases). The CDR3 spans 15 residues. Looked up from germline, CDR1 is SQVTM and CDR2 is ANQGSEA. Trimming stripped 4 bases from V and 5 bases from J, with 15 bases between. The CDR3 sequence is CSVVLGAVNNSPLHF. CDR3 sequence (DNA): TGCAGCGTTGTTCTAGGGGCTGTAAATAATTCACCCCTCCACTTT.

At least ten counts were recorded for this clonotype. The rearrangement joins TRBV7-9 to TRBJ2-7; a possible D gene is TRBD1 (6 bases). Trimming stripped 4 bases from V and 0 bases from J, with 10 bases between. Germline assignment: CDR1 SEHNR and CDR2 FQNEAQ (reference sequence). CDR3 length: 14 amino acids. CDR3 coding DNA: TGTGCCAGCAGCTCCGGGACACCCTCCTACGAGCAGTACTTC. As protein: CASSSGTPSYEQYF.

This clonotype was seen ten or more times. This chain connects TRBV5-1 to TRBJ1-3, with a weak D call TRBD1 (6 bases). The CDR3 has 14 residues. Germline V gene lookup returns CDR1 SGHRS and CDR2 YFSETQ. V was cut by 3 bases and J by 4 bases, with 11 bases left in between. The CDR3 reads CASSSRGRGNTIYF. The CDR3 region has the DNA TGCGCCAGCAGCTCTAGGGGGAGAGGAAACACCATATATTTT. Combining the CDR3 with reference TRBV5-1 and TRBJ1-3 gives the whole variable domain KAGVTQTPRYLIKTRGQQVTLSCSPISGHRSVSWYQQTPGQGLQFLFEYFSETQRNKGNFPGRFSGRQFSNSRSEMNVSTLELGDSALYLCASSSRGRGNTIYFGEGSWLTVV.

This clonotype has more than one count but fewer than ten. V is TRBV12-3 or TRBV12-4 and J is TRBJ2-3; D is uncertain. The CDR3 covers 13 residues. Trimming shortened V by 6 bases and J by 4 bases, and 11 bases separated the two germline ends. CDR3 amino acids: CASSSERPDTQYF. The CDR3 coding sequence is TGTGCCAGCAGCTCCGAGCGCCCAGATACGCAGTATTTT.

This clonotype was detected only a few times. The chain carries TRBV3-1 and TRBJ2-1; 8 positions match TRBD2. Trimming at V came to 2 bases and at J to 3 bases, leaving 12 bases not matched to a gene. CDR1 and CDR2 from the germline V gene are LGHDT and YNNKEL (reference sequence). This CDR3 is 18 amino acids long. The CDR3 DNA sequence: TGTGCCAGCAGCCAAACTAGCGGAGGCCTAGGCCACTACAATGAGCAGTTCTTC. This codes for CASSQTSGGLGHYNEQFF.

This clonotype was seen a handful of times. The J gene is TRBJ2-3, the V gene TRBV20-1, with 9 bases matching TRBD2. The V and J ends lost 6 bases and 0 bases, in that order; junction bases with no gene match: 4. Germline values: CDR1 DFQATT, CDR2 SNEGSKA (reference sequence). This CDR3 is 14 amino acids long. In nucleotides, the CDR3 is TGCAGTGCCCTAACTAGCGGGAGCACAGATACGCAGTATTTT. This sequence encodes CSALTSGSTDTQYF.

This clonotype was seen at least ten times. The chain links TRBV6-1 to TRBJ2-1, with 8 bases matching TRBD2. Per the germline V gene, CDR1 is MNHNS and CDR2 is SASEGT. There are 15 residues in the CDR3. The J segment lost 7 bases and the V segment lost 6 bases, leaving 11 bases of the junction unmatched. This CDR3 is CASRERGKWLNEQFF. The CDR3 DNA follows: TGTGCCAGCAGGGAGCGGGGGAAATGGTTGAATGAGCAGTTCTTC.

This sequence joins TRBV7-8 and TRBJ1-5, with D maybe TRBD1 (6 bases). V lost 1 base to trimming and J lost 4 bases, with 11 bases between them. Germline V gene lookup returns CDR1 SGHVS and CDR2 FQNEAQ. This CDR3 is built from 15 residues. The CDR3 here is CASSLVPGQNQPQHF. CDR3 nucleotides: TGTGCCAGCAGCTTAGTTCCGGGACAAAATCAGCCCCAGCATTTT.

This clonotype was observed a few times. The CDR3 bases are TGTGCCAGCAGTCTAGGACTAGCGGGAGGGGAGGATGAGCAGTTCTTC. Its translation: CASSLGLAGGEDEQFF. This chain links TRBV3-1 with TRBJ2-1, with 15 positions matching TRBD2. Looked up from germline, CDR1 is LGHDT and CDR2 is YNNKEL (reference sequence). CDR3 size: 16 residues. The V and J ends lost 6 bases and 8 bases, in that order; junction bases with no gene match: 8.

The sample holds many counts of this clonotype. V gene TRBV7-9 combines with J gene TRBJ1-2; 9 bases are shared with TRBD1. The germline V gene encodes CDR1 SEHNR and CDR2 FQNEAQ (reference sequence). V lost 5 bases and J lost 5; bases outside the gene matches: 9. The CDR3 is 15 residues long. In DNA, the CDR3 is TGTGCCAGCAGCACAACACAGGGGGCGAGTTATGGCTACACCTTC. Encoded protein: CASSTTQGASYGYTF.

The sample holds many counts of this clonotype. V gene TRBV7-2 combines with J gene TRBJ2-3; a weak D match, TRBD2 (7 bases). V shed 4 bases and J shed 5 bases, with 25 bases lying between them. This CDR3 is built from 18 residues. CDR1 is SGHTA, CDR2 FQGNSA, per germline. CDR3 coding DNA: TGTGCCAGCAGCTCCCCCCGGGGGGCAGCATTACATCAAGATACGCAGTATTTT. Protein product: CASSSPRGAALHQDTQYF.

Only a few counts were recorded for this clonotype. The rearrangement joins TRBV20-1 to TRBJ1-1; possibly TRBD1 for D (6 bases). The CDR3 is 12 residues long. V shed 5 bases and J shed 4 bases, with 11 bases lying between them. Germline values: CDR1 DFQATT, CDR2 SNEGSKA (reference sequence). The CDR3 spells CSAHRAGTEAFF. Written as DNA, the CDR3 is TGCAGTGCTCACAGGGCGGGCACTGAAGCTTTCTTT.

The V and J genes are TRBV29-1 and TRBJ1-1; D gene unclear. This CDR3 region has 11 residues. CDR1 and CDR2 (germline): SQVTM, ANQGSEA. The ends were cut back, 7 bases at V and 1 base at J, with 7 bases in the middle. The CDR3 loop reads CSAHWNTEAFF. CDR3 nucleotides: TGCAGCGCCCACTGGAACACTGAAGCTTTCTTT.

V usage is TRBV25-1 and J usage is TRBJ2-7; the match to TRBD2 covers 10 bases. Germline loops: CDR1 MGHDK, CDR2 SYGVNS. The CDR3 extends over 15 amino acids. V lost 6 bases and J lost 2; bases outside the gene matches: 7. The CDR3 DNA reads as TGTGCCAGCAGCGGAAGGACTAGCGGTACCTACGAGCAGTACTTC. Amino acids: CASSGRTSGTYEQYF.

In this sample, this clonotype turned up many times. The chain recombines TRBV3-1 with TRBJ2-5; either TRBD1 or TRBD2 may supply D (6 bases each). Germline values: CDR1 LGHDT, CDR2 YNNKEL (reference sequence). CDR3 length equals 15 residues. Trimming removed 2 bases from V and 5 bases from J, with 15 bases in between. The CDR3 loop reads CASSQHGGAGETQYF. Here the CDR3 DNA reads TGTGCCAGCAGCCAACATGGGGGCGCGGGGGAGACCCAGTACTTC.

This chain connects TRBV11-2 to TRBJ2-1, with TRBD2 matching 10 bases. The CDR3 spans 16 residues. Germline CDR1 and CDR2: SGHAT and FQNNGV. V was pared by 3 bases and J by 7 bases, with 9 bases of the junction left unmatched. The CDR3 DNA follows: TGTGCCAGCAGCTTTCAGCCGGGACTAGCGAAAAATGAGCAGTTCTTC. Its protein is CASSFQPGLAKNEQFF. The whole variable domain, filled in from reference TRBV11-2 and TRBJ2-1, reads EAGVAQSPRYKIIEKRQSVAFWCNPISGHATLYWYQQILGQGPKLLIQFQNNGVVDDSQLPKDRFSAERLKGVDSTLKIQPAKLEDSAVYLCASSFQPGLAKNEQFFGPGTRLTVL.

The sample holds many counts of this clonotype. The V gene is TRBV15, the J gene TRBJ1-6, with 7 nucleotides matching TRBD1. Trimming took 3 bases from V and 9 from J; bases not matched to a gene: 2. The CDR3 covers 13 residues. The V gene's germline CDR1 is LNHNV and CDR2 YYDKDF (reference sequence). CDR3 in amino acids: CATSSDRVSPLHF. As DNA, the CDR3 is TGTGCCACCAGCAGTGACAGGGTTTCACCCCTCCACTTT.

This sequence joins TRBV7-3 and TRBJ2-3; D is unclear. The V gene's germline CDR1 is SGHTA and CDR2 FQGTGA. V lost 3 bases and J lost 6, with 10 bases in between. The CDR3 has 13 residues. Here the CDR3 reads CASSLRPKDTQYF. CDR3 DNA: TGTGCCAGCAGCTTGCGGCCCAAGGATACGCAGTATTTT.

This sequence joins TRBV9 and TRBJ2-7; TRBD2 agrees at 11 bases. Germline V CDR1 and CDR2: SGDLS, YYNGEE. The V and J ends lost 3 bases and 2 bases, in that order; junction bases with no gene match: 4. The CDR3 totals 15 residues. The CDR3 region is CASSAGTSGTYEQYF. For the CDR3, the DNA is TGTGCCAGCAGCGCCGGGACTAGCGGTACCTACGAGCAGTACTTC.